This T cell receptor (beta chain) was profiled in a study of CD8 T cells in ankylosing spondylitis. J gave up 5 bases and V 8 bases, and 10 bases lay outside the gene matches. Germline V gives CDR1 MNHNS, CDR2 SASEGT. The CDR3 covers 14 residues. MiXCR, applied by TCRdb to the 5' RACE reads, yields one record per CDR3 protein. Of 150,000 to 200,000 distinct CDR3 sequences listed, more than 9% are singletons. This clonotype originated in a male donor with ankylosing spondylitis or in good health (not recorded which). This chain links TRBV6-1 with TRBJ1-2, with 8 bases that match TRBD1. Sequencing input: blood, either unsorted or a sorted T cell fraction (not recorded which). In DNA form, the CDR3 reads TGTGCCAGCGCGGACAGGGAACCATCTTATGGCTACACCTTC. It specifies CASADREPSYGYTF.